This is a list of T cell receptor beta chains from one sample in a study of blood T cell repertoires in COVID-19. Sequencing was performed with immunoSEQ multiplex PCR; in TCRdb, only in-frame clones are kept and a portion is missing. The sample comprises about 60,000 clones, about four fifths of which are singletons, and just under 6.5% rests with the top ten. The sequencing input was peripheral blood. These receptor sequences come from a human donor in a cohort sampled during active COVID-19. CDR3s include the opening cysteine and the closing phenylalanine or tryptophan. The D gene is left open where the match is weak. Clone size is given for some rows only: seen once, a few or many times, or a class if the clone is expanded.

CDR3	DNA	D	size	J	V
CASSLDGGRANEKLFF	TGCGCCAGCAGCTTGGACGGGGGGAGGGCTAATGAAAAACTGTTTTTT	-	few	TRBJ1-4	TRBV5-1
CASSLAFSTDTQYF	TGTGCCAGCTCACTAGCGTTTAGCACAGATACGCAGTATTTT	-	once	TRBJ2-3	TRBV18
CASSKDHRDSSNEQYF	TGTGCCAGCAGCAAAGACCACCGGGACAGCAGTAACGAGCAGTACTTC	-	-	TRBJ2-7	TRBV21-1
CASGSNYNSDTQYF	TGTGCCAGCGGGTCCAACTACAACTCCGATACGCAGTATTTT	-	-	TRBJ2-3	TRBV6-5
CASSEWGAGNTIYF	TGTGCCAGCAGTGAATGGGGGGCTGGAAACACCATATATTTT	-	-	TRBJ1-3	TRBV2
CAISVSQVSGYTF	TGTGCCATCAGTGTCAGCCAGGTTAGTGGCTACACCTTC	-	-	TRBJ1-2	TRBV10-3
CASSQREGSYEQYF	TGTGCCAGCAGCCAAAGGGAGGGATCCTACGAGCAGTACTTC	TRBD2	-	TRBJ2-7	TRBV3-1/TRBV3-2
CASKKGTGVYEQYF	TGTGCCAGCAAAAAAGGGACAGGGGTATACGAGCAGTACTTC	TRBD1	-	TRBJ2-7	TRBV25-1
CASSELYTGPSGNTIYF	TGTGCCAGCAGTGAACTTTATACAGGGCCCTCTGGAAACACCATATATTTT	-	-	TRBJ1-3	TRBV6-1
CASSRQGGKETQYF	TGTGCCAGCAGTCGACAGGGAGGGAAAGAGACCCAGTACTTC	-	-	TRBJ2-5	TRBV6-6
CASNLFTGGQGGNYGYTF	TGTGCCAGCAACTTATTTACAGGCGGGCAGGGAGGTAACTATGGCTACACCTTC	-	-	TRBJ1-2	TRBV21-1
CASGPENYGYTF	TGCGCCAGCGGCCCGGAGAACTATGGCTACACCTTC	-	few	TRBJ1-2	TRBV10-2
CATSPPGPEAFF	TGTGCCACCAGCCCTCCCGGTCCTGAAGCTTTCTTT	-	-	TRBJ1-1	TRBV15
CASSRRAPQETQYF	TGTGCCAGCAGTCGACGAGCCCCACAAGAGACCCAGTACTTC	-	once	TRBJ2-5	TRBV6-6
CASKGQGSTDTQYF	TGCGCCAGCAAGGGACAGGGTAGCACAGATACGCAGTATTTT	TRBD1	-	TRBJ2-3	TRBV5-1
CASSTSGGAYEQYF	TGTGCCAGCAGCACTAGCGGGGGGGCCTACGAGCAGTACTTC	TRBD2	-	TRBJ2-7	TRBV2
CASSTPGGRTYGYTF	TGTGCCAGTAGTACCCCGGGGGGTAGGACCTATGGCTACACCTTC	-	-	TRBJ1-2	TRBV19
CASSLGPPPDSNYGYTF	TGCGCCAGCAGCTTGGGCCCCCCACCGGACAGTAACTATGGCTACACCTTC	-	-	TRBJ1-2	TRBV5-1
CASSESRTGGEKLFF	TGTGCCAGCAGTGAAAGCAGGACAGGGGGTGAAAAACTGTTTTTT	TRBD1	-	TRBJ1-4	TRBV2
CASSFGLAGITDTQYF	TGTGCCAGCAGCTTCGGACTAGCGGGGATAACAGATACGCAGTATTTT	TRBD2	once	TRBJ2-3	TRBV11-2
CASSLTVRGGFYEQFF	TGTGCCAGCAGCCTGACTGTGCGGGGGGGCTTTTATGAGCAGTTCTTC	TRBD2	few	TRBJ2-1	TRBV5-6
CASSPGLAGVYNEQFF	TGTGCTAGCAGCCCCGGGCTAGCGGGAGTCTACAATGAGCAGTTCTTC	TRBD2	-	TRBJ2-1	TRBV7-7
CASSLDRSSGNTIYF	TGTGCCAGCAGCTTAGACAGGAGCTCTGGAAACACCATATATTTT	-	-	TRBJ1-3	TRBV7-8
CASSIYWGVGYEQYF	TGTGCCAGCAGTATCTACTGGGGGGTAGGGTACGAGCAGTACTTC	-	-	TRBJ2-7	TRBV7-2
CASSRQGTYGYTF	TGTGCCAGTAGTAGGCAGGGAACGTATGGCTACACCTTC	-	-	TRBJ1-2	TRBV19
CASSVRDRGTGGARVTGELFF	TGCGCCAGCAGTGTGAGGGACCGCGGGACAGGGGGCGCACGGGTCACCGGGGAGCTGTTTTTT	TRBD1	-	TRBJ2-2	TRBV10-2
CASNTLAGGRNEQYF	TGCGCCAGCAACACGCTAGCGGGAGGTCGCAACGAGCAGTACTTC	TRBD2	few	TRBJ2-7	TRBV5-1
CASSEGTGDGYTF	TGTGCCAGCAGTGAAGGGACAGGGGATGGCTACACCTTC	TRBD1	-	TRBJ1-2	TRBV6-1